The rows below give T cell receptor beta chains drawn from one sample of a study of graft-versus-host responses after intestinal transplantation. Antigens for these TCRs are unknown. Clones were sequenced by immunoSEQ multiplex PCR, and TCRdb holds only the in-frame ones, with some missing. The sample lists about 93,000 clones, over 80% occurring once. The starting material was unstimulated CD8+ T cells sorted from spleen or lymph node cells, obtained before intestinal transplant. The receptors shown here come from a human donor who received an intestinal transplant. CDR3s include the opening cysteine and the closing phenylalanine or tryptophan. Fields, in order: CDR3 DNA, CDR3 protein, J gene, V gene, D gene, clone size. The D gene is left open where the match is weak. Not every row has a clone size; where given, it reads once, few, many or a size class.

CDR3 DNA: TGCGCCAGCAGCTTGGCAACAGGGGGCTACGAGCAGTACTTC; CDR3 protein: CASSLATGGYEQYF; J gene: TRBJ2-7; V gene: TRBV5-1; D gene: TRBD1; clone size: -
CDR3 DNA: TGCGCCAGCAGCCAAGATGGCGGGTTTGCATACGAGCAGTACTTC; CDR3 protein: CASSQDGGFAYEQYF; J gene: TRBJ2-7; V gene: TRBV4-3; D gene: -; clone size: once
CDR3 DNA: TGTGCCAGCAGCTTAGTTACGGACACTGAAGCTTTCTTT; CDR3 protein: CASSLVTDTEAFF; J gene: TRBJ1-1; V gene: TRBV7-7; D gene: -; clone size: -
CDR3 DNA: TGCGCCAGCAGCCAAGTGTCCACGGAGGTCACAGATACGCAGTATTTT; CDR3 protein: CASSQVSTEVTDTQYF; J gene: TRBJ2-3; V gene: TRBV4-3; D gene: -; clone size: -
CDR3 DNA: TGTGCCAGCAAAGACCCGGGAGATGGGGATTCACCCCTCCACTTT; CDR3 protein: CASKDPGDGDSPLHF; J gene: TRBJ1-6; V gene: TRBV2; D gene: -; clone size: -
CDR3 DNA: TGTGCCTGGAGGGTTACAGGGACCCCTAGCACAGATACGCAGTATTTT; CDR3 protein: CAWRVTGTPSTDTQYF; J gene: TRBJ2-3; V gene: TRBV30; D gene: -; clone size: -
CDR3 DNA: TGTGCCAGCAGCGTGGTACAGGGGGACATTCAGTACTTC; CDR3 protein: CASSVVQGDIQYF; J gene: TRBJ2-4; V gene: TRBV7-9; D gene: TRBD1; clone size: -
CDR3 DNA: TGTGCCAGCACCTCCGGGACAGGGGGAGGCGGGCAGTTCTTC; CDR3 protein: CASTSGTGGGGQFF; J gene: TRBJ2-1; V gene: TRBV5-4; D gene: TRBD1; clone size: -
CDR3 DNA: TGTGCCAGCAGTGACGGACAGGGGGCTTACAATGAGCAGTTCTTC; CDR3 protein: CASSDGQGAYNEQFF; J gene: TRBJ2-1; V gene: TRBV25-1; D gene: TRBD1; clone size: -
CDR3 DNA: TGTGCCAGTAGCGAGGGTACCTACGAGCAGTACTTC; CDR3 protein: CASSEGTYEQYF; J gene: TRBJ2-7; V gene: TRBV19; D gene: -; clone size: -
CDR3 DNA: TGTGCCAGTAGTATGGCTAGCGGGGGACCTCGCCCGGGGGAGCAGTACTTC; CDR3 protein: CASSMASGGPRPGEQYF; J gene: TRBJ2-7; V gene: TRBV19; D gene: TRBD2; clone size: once
CDR3 DNA: TGTGCCAGCAGCTCATTAACAGGGGGTGGATACAATGAGCAGTTCTTC; CDR3 protein: CASSSLTGGGYNEQFF; J gene: TRBJ2-1; V gene: TRBV7-9; D gene: TRBD1; clone size: -
CDR3 DNA: TGCGCCAGCAGCCAAAGCTCAAGGAGCTCCTACGAGCAGTACTTC; CDR3 protein: CASSQSSRSSYEQYF; J gene: TRBJ2-7; V gene: TRBV4-1; D gene: -; clone size: -
CDR3 DNA: TGTGCCAGCAGCGCCGGGACTAGACGCACAGATACGCAGTATTTT; CDR3 protein: CASSAGTRRTDTQYF; J gene: TRBJ2-3; V gene: TRBV5-4; D gene: TRBD2; clone size: -
CDR3 DNA: TGTGCCAGCAGCTCGATAAACCGGGACAGGGCTGGGGAGCAGTACTTC; CDR3 protein: CASSSINRDRAGEQYF; J gene: TRBJ2-7; V gene: TRBV11-2; D gene: TRBD1; clone size: -
CDR3 DNA: TGTGCCAGCAGTCAAGGGGCCCTAACCTACAATGAGCAGTTCTTC; CDR3 protein: CASSQGALTYNEQFF; J gene: TRBJ2-1; V gene: TRBV7-8; D gene: -; clone size: -
CDR3 DNA: TGTGCCAGCAGCTCGTGGGACAGCAGCTATAATTCACCCCTCCACTTT; CDR3 protein: CASSSWDSSYNSPLHF; J gene: TRBJ1-6; V gene: TRBV5-4; D gene: TRBD1; clone size: -
CDR3 DNA: TGTGCCAGCAGCGCGCTAGCGGGAGTGTATTTT; CDR3 protein: CASSALAGVYF; J gene: TRBJ2-3; V gene: TRBV7-9; D gene: TRBD2; clone size: -
CDR3 DNA: TGTGCCAGTAGCCTAGCGACCTACAATGAGCAGTTCTTC; CDR3 protein: CASSLATYNEQFF; J gene: TRBJ2-1; V gene: TRBV19; D gene: -; clone size: -
CDR3 DNA: TGTGCCAGCAGCGTAGATTCCCACGCGCCCCAGCAGTACTTC; CDR3 protein: CASSVDSHAPQQYF; J gene: TRBJ2-7; V gene: TRBV9; D gene: -; clone size: -
CDR3 DNA: TGCGCCAGCAGCCAAGGGGCGGGGTACGAGCAGTACTTC; CDR3 protein: CASSQGAGYEQYF; J gene: TRBJ2-7; V gene: TRBV4-1; D gene: -; clone size: once
CDR3 DNA: TGTGCCAGTAGTATCACTAGCGGGGCCTCCTACAATGAGCAGTTCTTC; CDR3 protein: CASSITSGASYNEQFF; J gene: TRBJ2-1; V gene: TRBV19; D gene: TRBD2; clone size: -
CDR3 DNA: TGTGCCAGCAGCGCGGGGGGGACTAGCGGGAGTCGGGACTTC; CDR3 protein: CASSAGGTSGSRDF; J gene: TRBJ2-7; V gene: TRBV5-5; D gene: TRBD2; clone size: -
CDR3 DNA: TGTGCCAGCAGTCAAGGCGGGGGGACCTACGAGCAGTACTTC; CDR3 protein: CASSQGGGTYEQYF; J gene: TRBJ2-7; V gene: TRBV7-6; D gene: TRBD2; clone size: -
CDR3 DNA: TGTGCCAGCACTGCTGGGACAGGGTCCGGCCACGAGCAGTACTTC; CDR3 protein: CASTAGTGSGHEQYF; J gene: TRBJ2-7; V gene: TRBV5-4; D gene: TRBD1; clone size: -
CDR3 DNA: TGTGCCAGCAGCGCATATGACAGTGGCTCTGAAGCTTTCTTT; CDR3 protein: CASSAYDSGSEAFF; J gene: TRBJ1-1; V gene: TRBV9; D gene: -; clone size: -
CDR3 DNA: TGCAGCGTTGAGTCAGACTATGGCTACACCTTC; CDR3 protein: CSVESDYGYTF; J gene: TRBJ1-2; V gene: TRBV29-1; D gene: -; clone size: -
CDR3 DNA: TGTGCCAGCAGTGAAGCGAGGGGAGGAACAGAGACCCAGTACTTC; CDR3 protein: CASSEARGGTETQYF; J gene: TRBJ2-5; V gene: TRBV6-1; D gene: -; clone size: -
CDR3 DNA: TGTGCCAGTAGTACCGCGCGGGGGCCCAATCAGCCCCAGCATTTT; CDR3 protein: CASSTARGPNQPQHF; J gene: TRBJ1-5; V gene: TRBV19; D gene: -; clone size: -
CDR3 DNA: TGTGCCAGCAGCCAACCTAGCGGGAGTGAACAAGAAGGGGAGCTGTTTTTT; CDR3 protein: CASSQPSGSEQEGELFF; J gene: TRBJ2-2; V gene: TRBV7-9; D gene: TRBD2; clone size: -
CDR3 DNA: TGTGCCAGCAGCCTGTTAGCGGGAGTAGCCTACGAGCAGTACTTC; CDR3 protein: CASSLLAGVAYEQYF; J gene: TRBJ2-7; V gene: TRBV5-6; D gene: TRBD2; clone size: -
CDR3 DNA: TGCAGCGTTGATTTCGGGGTTGAAGCTTTCTTT; CDR3 protein: CSVDFGVEAFF; J gene: TRBJ1-1; V gene: TRBV29-1; D gene: -; clone size: -
CDR3 DNA: TGTGCCAGCAGTGAAAGTGGGACAGAGTCCTACTTC; CDR3 protein: CASSESGTESYF; J gene: TRBJ2-5; V gene: TRBV6-1; D gene: TRBD1; clone size: -
CDR3 DNA: TGTGCCAGCAGCCCTTACGGTCGGGGGGACACAGATACGCAGTATTTT; CDR3 protein: CASSPYGRGDTDTQYF; J gene: TRBJ2-3; V gene: TRBV13; D gene: TRBD2; clone size: -
CDR3 DNA: TGTGCCAGCACTAAACTCGGACTAGCCGGCCAAGAGACCCAGTACTTC; CDR3 protein: CASTKLGLAGQETQYF; J gene: TRBJ2-5; V gene: TRBV27; D gene: TRBD2; clone size: once
CDR3 DNA: TGCGCCAGCAGCTTGGGGGACAGGGGGCGGTTAAAGCAGTACTTC; CDR3 protein: CASSLGDRGRLKQYF; J gene: TRBJ2-7; V gene: TRBV5-1; D gene: TRBD1; clone size: -
CDR3 DNA: TGTGCCAGCAGCGTAGGCGGGGGACTCCAAGAGACCCAGTACTTC; CDR3 protein: CASSVGGGLQETQYF; J gene: TRBJ2-5; V gene: TRBV9; D gene: TRBD2; clone size: -
CDR3 DNA: TGTGCCAGAAGCGGTACAGGTTCCCCTTACACTGAAGCTTTCTTT; CDR3 protein: CARSGTGSPYTEAFF; J gene: TRBJ1-1; V gene: TRBV5-3; D gene: -; clone size: -
CDR3 DNA: TGTGCCAGCAGCCCCGCCGGGGGGGACCCCACTGAAGCTTTCTTT; CDR3 protein: CASSPAGGDPTEAFF; J gene: TRBJ1-1; V gene: TRBV9; D gene: -; clone size: -
CDR3 DNA: TGTGCCACCGGGACAGGGGAGAATTCACCCCTCCACTTT; CDR3 protein: CATGTGENSPLHF; J gene: TRBJ1-6; V gene: TRBV19; D gene: TRBD1; clone size: -
CDR3 DNA: TGTGCCAGTAGCGACAGTTCGAACACTGAAGCTTTCTTT; CDR3 protein: CASSDSSNTEAFF; J gene: TRBJ1-1; V gene: TRBV19; D gene: -; clone size: -
CDR3 DNA: TGTGCCAGCAGCCCATCAGGGGGCTCGAACACTGAAGCTTTCTTT; CDR3 protein: CASSPSGGSNTEAFF; J gene: TRBJ1-1; V gene: TRBV9; D gene: TRBD1; clone size: -
CDR3 DNA: TGCGCCAGCAGACCGCCGGGTAGCGGGCGGAACGAGCAGTACTTC; CDR3 protein: CASRPPGSGRNEQYF; J gene: TRBJ2-7; V gene: TRBV5-1; D gene: TRBD2; clone size: -
CDR3 DNA: TGTGCCAGCAGCCAAGATCTCGGGACTAGCGGGGTGGGCCAAGAGACCCAGTACTTC; CDR3 protein: CASSQDLGTSGVGQETQYF; J gene: TRBJ2-5; V gene: TRBV4-2; D gene: TRBD2; clone size: -
CDR3 DNA: TGTGCCAGTAGCCTTACAGGGAGGGGACAGCCCCAGCATTTT; CDR3 protein: CASSLTGRGQPQHF; J gene: TRBJ1-5; V gene: TRBV19; D gene: -; clone size: -